What follows describes a single TCR beta chain. Its specificity is not known. The sample comes from a study of CD8+ T cells in alopecia areata. Study background: Among treated patients, oral tofacitinib was administered at 5 to 10 mg twice daily.

The study, taken as a whole, reports: Patients shared TCRs less clearly than mice did, possibly for HLA-related reasons. Scalp samples also contribute reads from the resident alphabeta T cells found in normal skin.

CDR3 length equals 17 residues. Germline CDR1 is SGDLS and CDR2 is YYNGEE. The trim removed 4 bases at V and 2 bases at J, leaving 14 bases unmatched. Alopecia areata patients gave lesional scalp punch biopsies and peripheral blood samples. In each case, RNA was isolated and then reverse transcribed into cDNA as the sequencing template. Sequencing was performed with immunoSEQ multiplex PCR; in TCRdb, only in-frame clones are kept and a portion is missing. The repertoire consists of around 250,000 clones, with 67% occurring once and the leading ten covering under 1.5%. The sequence was obtained from a human donor with alopecia areata. The material was CD4+ T cells sorted from blood, obtained at week 0. The chain carries TRBV9 and TRBJ1-2; 7 bases fit TRBD1. The CDR3 reads CASSPRGDRQENYGYTF. The CDR3 nucleotides read TGTGCCAGCAGCCCCAGAGGGGACAGACAAGAAAACTATGGCTACACCTTC.